The clone carrying this TCR beta chain occurred many times. Its target is unknown. V shed 7 bases and J 3 bases; nucleotides not matched to a gene: 5. Germline V gives CDR1 KGHDR, CDR2 SFDVKD. The CDR3 extends over 13 amino acids. Amplification of the TCR beta CDR3 regions used RNA transcripts (as template). First-round RT-PCR with HTBI primers preceded a second-round multiplex PCR. In TCRdb, the multiplex PCR reads were re-called with MiXCR into one record per CDR3 protein. The table includes about 240,000 distinct CDR3 sequences, around 42% detected once. This specimen comes from a study of Graves' ophthalmopathy and Graves' hyperthyroidism. General study points: Ophthalmopathy progression was predicted by the model at just over 70% sensitivity and less than 75% specificity. Most thyroid clonotypes expanded beyond 0.001 frequency were also found in blood.

The sequenced sample consisted of peripheral blood. The TCR comes from an adult man with Graves' ophthalmopathy. The chain couples TRBV24-1 to TRBJ2-7; 7 bases fit TRBD2. DNA for the CDR3: TGTGCCACCAGGGCAGCGGGACGCTACGAGCAGTACTTC. As protein: CATRAAGRYEQYF.